This TCR beta chain was sequenced in a study of T cells in Graves' hyperthyroidism and ophthalmopathy. Study-level results: Most thyroid clonotypes that were expanded above 0.001 also turned up in blood. A 13 V-J signature model discriminated ophthalmopathy versus stable hyperthyroidism.

A note on this clonotype: Its antigen remains unknown.

The TCR beta CDR3 regions underwent amplification using RNA transcripts as the source. RT-PCR in the first round (using the HTBI primer set) targeted the TCR CDR3. TCRdb redid the calling of the multiplex PCR reads with MiXCR, one entry per CDR3 protein. The sample contains about 500,000 distinct CDR3 sequences, 17% of which appear only once. The sequence came from a woman between 18 and 29 years old with Graves' ophthalmopathy. Sequences were obtained from blood.

The chain's CDR3 is CASSLTLLIYGYTF. The CDR3 bases are TGTGCCAGCAGTTTAACCCTTTTAATCTATGGCTACACCTTC. The chain combines TRBV28 with TRBJ1-2; D remains unclear. V was pared by 2 bases and J by 4 bases, with 11 bases between. The CDR3 covers 14 residues. Germline values: CDR1 MDHEN, CDR2 SYDVKM.